The clone carrying this T cell receptor beta chain has a single count. Its antigen is still unknown. This sample was included in a study of cytomegalovirus exposure and HLA in healthy donors. CDR3 length: 14 amino acids. V dropped 5 bases and J dropped 11 bases, with 16 bases sitting between them. Germline-derived CDR1 and CDR2 are MNHEY and SVGAGI. Study observations and caveats: 150 or so TCR beta chains were listed as cytomegalovirus-associated.

The repertoire was sequenced with immunoSEQ multiplex PCR; TCRdb's copy has only in-frame clones and lacks some. The sample carries approximately 150,000 clones, roughly nine tenths recorded once. The genes are TRBV6-5 and TRBJ1-6; maybe TRBD1 (6 bases). The sample was PBMCs. The clonotype originates from a young woman in good health and CMV-seropositive. CDR3 loop: CASSRQTPGAPLHF. The CDR3 DNA is TGTGCCAGCAGTCGACAGACCCCAGGGGCACCCCTCCACTTT.